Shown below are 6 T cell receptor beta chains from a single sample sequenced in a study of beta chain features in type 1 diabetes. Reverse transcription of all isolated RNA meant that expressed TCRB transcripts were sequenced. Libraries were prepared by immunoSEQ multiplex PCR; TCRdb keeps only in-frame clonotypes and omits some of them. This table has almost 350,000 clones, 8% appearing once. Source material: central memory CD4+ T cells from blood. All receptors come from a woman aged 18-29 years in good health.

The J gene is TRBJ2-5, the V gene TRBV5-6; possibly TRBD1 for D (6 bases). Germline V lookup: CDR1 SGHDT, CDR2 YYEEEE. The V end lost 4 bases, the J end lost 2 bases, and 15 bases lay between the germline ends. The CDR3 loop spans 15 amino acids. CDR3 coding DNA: TGTGCCAGCAGCCGTGGGGGCAGGGTTCAAGAGACCCAGTACTTC. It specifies CASSRGGRVQETQYF.

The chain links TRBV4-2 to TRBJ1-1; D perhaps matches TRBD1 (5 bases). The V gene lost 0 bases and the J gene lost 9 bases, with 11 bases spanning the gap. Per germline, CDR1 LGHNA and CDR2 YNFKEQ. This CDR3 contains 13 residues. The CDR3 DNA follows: TGTGCCAGCAGCCAAGATTTCCAGGGACAAGCTTTCTTT. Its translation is CASSQDFQGQAFF.

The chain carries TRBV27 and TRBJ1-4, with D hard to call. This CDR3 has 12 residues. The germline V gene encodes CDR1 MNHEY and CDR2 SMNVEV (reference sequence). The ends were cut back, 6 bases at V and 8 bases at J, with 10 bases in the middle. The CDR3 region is CASSHPGEKLFF. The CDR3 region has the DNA TGTGCCAGCAGCCACCCGGGCGAAAAACTGTTTTTT.

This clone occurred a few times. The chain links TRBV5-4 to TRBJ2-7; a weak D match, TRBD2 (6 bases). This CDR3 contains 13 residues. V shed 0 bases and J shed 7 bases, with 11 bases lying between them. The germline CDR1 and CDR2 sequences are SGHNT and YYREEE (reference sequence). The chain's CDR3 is CASSLVGEEEQYF. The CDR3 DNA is TGTGCCAGCAGCTTGGTTGGGGAGGAGGAGCAGTACTTC. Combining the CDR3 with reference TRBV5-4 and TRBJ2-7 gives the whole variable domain ETGVTQSPTHLIKTRGQQVTLRCSSQSGHNTVSWYQQALGQGPQFIFQYYREEENGRGNFPPRFSGLQFPNYSSELNVNALELDDSALYLCASSLVGEEEQYFGPGTRLTVT.

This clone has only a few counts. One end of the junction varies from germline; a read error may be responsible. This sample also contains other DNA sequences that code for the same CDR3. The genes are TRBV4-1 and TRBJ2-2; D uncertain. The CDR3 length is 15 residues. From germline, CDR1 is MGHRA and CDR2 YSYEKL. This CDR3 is CASSQSHGDTGELFF. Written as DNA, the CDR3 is TGTGCCAGCAGCCAATCCCACGGCGACACCGGGGAGCTGTTTTTT.

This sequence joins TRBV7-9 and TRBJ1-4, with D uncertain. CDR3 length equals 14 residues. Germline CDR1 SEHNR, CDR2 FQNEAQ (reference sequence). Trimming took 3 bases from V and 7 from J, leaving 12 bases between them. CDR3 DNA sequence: TGTGCCAGCAGCTTCGGGTTTTCGGGTGAAAAACTGTTTTTT. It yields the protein CASSFGFSGEKLFF.